This TCR beta chain was captured in a study of PD-L1 blockade in urothelial cancer. Time point denoted: peripheral blood 6 weeks after treatment start. TCRdb's table, derived via immunoSEQ multiplex PCR, lists solely in-frame clones and lacks some. This table has tens of thousands of clones, around 91% appearing once. CDR1 is SGHTA and CDR2 is FQGNSA in the germline V gene. The CDR3 has 15 amino acids. V was cut by 4 bases and J by 3 bases, with 13 bases left in between. The chain is built from TRBV7-2 and TRBJ2-1; a weak D match, TRBD1 (6 bases). This specimen was PBMCs, taken around atezolizumab (anti-PD-L1) treatment. The source is a woman aged 55-75 years with urothelial cancer. Written as DNA, the CDR3 is TGTGCCAGCAGCTCCGGGACACCCTACTACAATGAGCAGTTCTTC. It translates to CASSSGTPYYNEQFF.